The 18 T cell receptor beta chains below were found in one sample sequenced in a study of CD8 T cells in Susac syndrome. Random hexamers were used to reverse transcribe an amount of about 0.45 to 1 ug RNA. TCRdb recomputed calls from the immunoSEQ multiplex PCR reads with MiXCR, one row per CDR3 protein. The sample has some 96,000 distinct CDR3 sequences, roughly 94% seen once; the top ten hold less than 0.4%. Sample: CD4+ T cells from PBMCs. Every receptor here comes from a human donor with Susac syndrome.

The chain is built from TRBV5-1 and TRBJ2-7, with 9 bases matching TRBD1. CDR3 length equals 15 residues. V shed 4 bases, J shed 5 bases, and the junction held 10 bases outside the gene matches. Germline values: CDR1 SGHRS, CDR2 YFSETQ. The CDR3 coding sequence is TGCGCCAGCAGCCCACAGGGACAGGGCGTCGACGAGCAGTACTTC. Protein: CASSPQGQGVDEQYF.

The chain recombines TRBV6-6 with TRBJ1-2; a possible D gene is TRBD1 (6 bases). Germline loops: CDR1 MNHNY, CDR2 SVGAGI (reference sequence). Between the trimmed V and J ends, which lost 5 bases and 3 bases, there was a span of 10 bases. This CDR3 is 13 amino acids long. The CDR3 DNA sequence: TGTGCCAGCAGTCTCTCAGGGGACTATGGCTACACCTTC. This gives the protein CASSLSGDYGYTF.

This chain connects TRBV11-2 to TRBJ2-5; D call uncertain. V lost 4 bases and J 7 bases, leaving 16 bases between the germline ends. Germline V gene lookup returns CDR1 SGHAT and CDR2 FQNNGV. CDR3 length: 14 amino acids. CDR3 in DNA: TGTGCCAGCAGCTCCGTCGACACATACGGGACCCAGTACTTC. Protein product: CASSSVDTYGTQYF.

V is TRBV5-1 and J is TRBJ2-3, with D perhaps TRBD1 or TRBD2 (5 bases each). Germline V gene data show CDR1 as SGHRS and CDR2 as YFSETQ. The V gene lost 0 bases and the J gene lost 4 bases, with 6 bases spanning the gap. The CDR3 is 13 amino acids. The CDR3 DNA sequence: TGCGCCAGCAGCTTGGGAGGGGCAGATACGCAGTATTTT. It codes for CASSLGGADTQYF.

This clonotype showed up just once. The chain links TRBV3-1 to TRBJ2-2; 9 bases fit TRBD1. Germline CDR1 and CDR2: LGHDT and YNNKEL (reference sequence). V was pared by 3 bases and J by 6 bases, with 8 bases of the junction left unmatched. CDR3 length: 16 residues. The CDR3: CASSHDRGRIPGELFF. The CDR3 DNA sequence: TGTGCCAGCAGCCATGACAGGGGGAGAATTCCCGGGGAGCTGTTTTTT.

The chain carries TRBV29-1 and TRBJ2-1; 8 bases match TRBD2. Trimming at V came to 6 bases and at J to 5 bases, leaving 6 bases not matched to a gene. CDR1 is SQVTM and CDR2 is ANQGSEA in the germline V gene. The CDR3 spans 13 residues. The chain's CDR3 is CSVPGLGNNEQFF. For the CDR3, the DNA is TGCAGCGTCCCGGGACTAGGTAACAATGAGCAGTTCTTC.

The chain employs TRBV19 and TRBJ1-5; D possibly corresponds to TRBD1 (6 bases). The CDR3 extends over 13 amino acids. V was cut by 11 bases and J by 4 bases, with 15 bases left in between. Germline CDR1 reads LNHDA; CDR2 reads SQIVND (reference sequence). CDR3 in amino acids: CAARRGPNQPQHF. The CDR3 bases are TGTGCCGCAAGGCGGGGGCCAAATCAGCCCCAGCATTTT. Full variable domain (rest looked up from reference TRBV19 and TRBJ1-5): DGGITQSPKYLFRKEGQNVTLSCEQNLNHDAMYWYRQDPGQGLRLIYYSQIVNDFQKGDIAEGYSVSREKKESFPLTVTSAQKNPTAFYLCAARRGPNQPQHFGDGTRLSIL.

This clonotype was counted a few times. The V and J genes are TRBV29-1 and TRBJ2-7; D is perhaps TRBD1 (5 bases). The V end was cut by 3 bases, the J end by 2 bases, with 8 bases between. CDR1 and CDR2 from the germline V gene are SQVTM and ANQGSEA. The CDR3 spans 12 residues. CDR3 coding DNA: TGCAGCGTTGATCAGGGCCCCTACGAGCAGTACTTC. Translation: CSVDQGPYEQYF.

The chain couples TRBV5-1 to TRBJ2-3; D unclear. There are 15 residues in the CDR3. V shed 4 bases and J shed 2 bases, with 14 bases lying between them. CDR1 is SGHRS, CDR2 YFSETQ, per germline. CDR3 nucleotides: TGCGCCAGCAGCCTTGGTCAGGTTCACACAGATACGCAGTATTTT. Translating it yields CASSLGQVHTDTQYF.

Written as DNA, the CDR3 is TGTGCCAGCAGCCCTCTGCGGGATACGCAGTATTTT. Translating it yields CASSPLRDTQYF. The V gene is TRBV14, the J gene TRBJ2-3, with no clear D. Germline CDR1 and CDR2: SGHDN and FVKESK. V lost 4 bases and J 6 bases, leaving 8 bases between the germline ends. The CDR3 sequence is 12 residues long.

The chain employs TRBV15 and TRBJ2-7; 7 bases align to TRBD1. Germline CDR1 is LNHNV and CDR2 is YYDKDF (reference sequence). The length of the CDR3 is 15 residues. V dropped 4 bases and J dropped 2; count of bases not matched to a gene: 8. The CDR3 nucleotides are TGTGCCACCAGCAAAGGGGACAGCCGCCCCTACGAGCAGTACTTC. Amino acid sequence: CATSKGDSRPYEQYF. Based on the CDR3 plus reference TRBV15 and TRBJ2-7, the full variable domain is DAMVIQNPRYQVTQFGKPVTLSCSQTLNHNVMYWYQQKSSQAPKLLFHYYDKDFNNEADTPDNFQSRRPNTSFCFLDIRSPGLGDTAMYLCATSKGDSRPYEQYFGPGTRLTVT.

The genes are TRBV6-5 and TRBJ1-1, with a tentative D call TRBD1 (5 bases). The CDR3 is 13 amino acids. CDR1 and CDR2 (germline): MNHEY, SVGAGI. V gave up 6 bases and J gave up 3 bases, with 11 bases separating them. CDR3 coding DNA: TGTGCCAGCAGATACCTCAGGGACACTGAAGCTTTCTTT. It translates to CASRYLRDTEAFF.

The gene calls are TRBV20-1 and TRBJ2-3, with 7 bases that match TRBD2. Germline V gene lookup returns CDR1 DFQATT and CDR2 SNEGSKA (reference sequence). The CDR3 length is 15 residues. J gave up 2 bases and V 6 bases, and 11 bases lay outside the gene matches. The CDR3 DNA reads TGCAGTGCCCCGTCGGAGCGGGGAGTCACAGATACGCAGTATTTT. It yields the protein CSAPSERGVTDTQYF.

The V and J genes are TRBV29-1 and TRBJ2-5, with D possibly matching TRBD2 (6 bases). The V gene's germline CDR1 is SQVTM and CDR2 ANQGSEA. The ends were cut back, 4 bases at V and 5 bases at J, with 11 bases in the middle. This CDR3 comprises 12 residues. The CDR3 protein is CSVGLRGETQYF. CDR3 in DNA: TGCAGCGTTGGACTCCGGGGGGAGACCCAGTACTTC.

The gene calls are TRBV7-2 and TRBJ2-7; 8 bases are a match to TRBD1. Germline V lookup: CDR1 SGHTA, CDR2 FQGNSA. Trimming cost V 3 bases and J 3 bases; bases outside gene matches: 4. This CDR3 spans 14 amino acids. The CDR3 nucleotides read TGTGCCAGCAGCTTGGGACAGGCGGACTACGAGCAGTACTTC. Residues: CASSLGQADYEQYF.

The rearrangement joins TRBV7-9 to TRBJ2-1; D is perhaps TRBD2 (6 bases). This CDR3 is built from 15 residues. Per germline, CDR1 SEHNR and CDR2 FQNEAQ (reference sequence). The germline V and J ends were trimmed by 4 bases and 7 bases, with 17 bases remaining between them. The CDR3 DNA follows: TGTGCCAGCAGCTCCTTCGGGACGGGAGTAAATGAGCAGTTCTTC. Its translation: CASSSFGTGVNEQFF.

The rearrangement links TRBV9 to TRBJ2-6; D might be TRBD1 (5 bases). The CDR3 consists of 17 residues. V lost 4 bases, J lost 4 bases, and 18 bases lay in between. Germline assignment: CDR1 SGDLS and CDR2 YYNGEE. The CDR3 spells CASSPHQGVSGANVLTF. The CDR3 DNA follows: TGTGCCAGCAGCCCTCACCAAGGGGTTTCCGGGGCCAACGTCCTGACTTTC.

V is TRBV5-1 and J is TRBJ2-7; D is possibly TRBD2 (7 bases). V lost 5 bases, J lost 4 bases, and 13 bases lay in between. The CDR3 totals 13 residues. Per germline, CDR1 SGHRS and CDR2 YFSETQ. The CDR3 DNA reads as TGCGCCAGCAGACAGGGCGGGGGTTACGAGCAGTACTTC. Protein product: CASRQGGGYEQYF.